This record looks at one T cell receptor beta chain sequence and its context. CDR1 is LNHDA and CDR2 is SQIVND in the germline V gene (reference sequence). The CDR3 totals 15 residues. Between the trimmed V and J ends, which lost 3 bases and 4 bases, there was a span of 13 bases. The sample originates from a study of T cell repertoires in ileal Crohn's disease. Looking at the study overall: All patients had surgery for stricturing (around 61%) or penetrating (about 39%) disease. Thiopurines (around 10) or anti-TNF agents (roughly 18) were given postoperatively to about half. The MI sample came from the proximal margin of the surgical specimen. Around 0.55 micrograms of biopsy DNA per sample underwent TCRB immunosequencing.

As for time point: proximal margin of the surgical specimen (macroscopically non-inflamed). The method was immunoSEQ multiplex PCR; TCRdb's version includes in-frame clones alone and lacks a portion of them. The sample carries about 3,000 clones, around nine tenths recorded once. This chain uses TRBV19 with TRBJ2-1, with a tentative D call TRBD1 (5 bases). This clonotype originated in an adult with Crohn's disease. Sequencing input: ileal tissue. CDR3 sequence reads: CASSIKDKYYNEQFF. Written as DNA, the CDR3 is TGTGCCAGTAGTATCAAGGACAAGTATTACAATGAGCAGTTCTTC.